These 9 T cell receptor beta chains share one sample of origin, sequenced in a study of cytotoxic CD8 clonotypes in ibrutinib-treated CLL. The assay was immunoSEQ multiplex PCR, and TCRdb's table has in-frame clones only and misses some. The sample includes about 56,000 clones, approximately 52% of them seen just once. This specimen was PBMCs, taken after 24 months of ibrutinib treatment. The receptors were sampled from a human donor with chronic lymphocytic leukemia.

This rearrangement joins TRBV2 to TRBJ1-5; tentative D call: TRBD1 (6 bases). Germline lookup yields CDR1 SNHLY and CDR2 FYNNEI. This CDR3 has 15 amino acids. V dropped 5 bases and J dropped 1 base, with 12 bases sitting between them. The CDR3, as DNA: TGTGCCAGCAGTTTCCCAGGGGTGAGCAATCAGCCCCAGCATTTT. This gives the protein CASSFPGVSNQPQHF.

The chain couples TRBV7-9 to TRBJ1-4; TRBD1 matches at 7 bases. The germline V gene encodes CDR1 SEHNR and CDR2 FQNEAQ (reference sequence). The ends lost 1 base at V and 16 bases at J; junction bases unmatched: 6. The CDR3 is made up of 12 amino acids. CDR3 residues: CASSLEGQVQFF. The CDR3 DNA reads TGTGCCAGCAGCTTAGAAGGACAGGTTCAGTTTTTT.

This clone was seen only a few times. For the CDR3, the DNA is TGTGCCAGCAGCCCCTCCTCAACGAGGGGGGTGGGAAACACCATATATTTT. It codes for CASSPSSTRGVGNTIYF. The chain has TRBV4-2 and TRBJ1-3, with D perhaps matching TRBD1 (6 bases). This CDR3 has 17 amino acids. Trimming cost V 4 bases and J 4 bases, with 20 bases left between them. Germline CDR1 reads LGHNA; CDR2 reads YNFKEQ.

This chain uses TRBV5-6 with TRBJ2-1; D unclear. The germline V and J ends were trimmed by 4 bases and 7 bases, with 21 bases remaining between them. CDR1 and CDR2 from the germline V gene are SGHDT and YYEEEE. The CDR3 is 16 amino acids. CDR3 bases: TGTGCCAGCAGCGAAGGCCTAGTGATAGCACGAAATGAGCAGTTCTTC. This sequence encodes CASSEGLVIARNEQFF.

CDR3 sequence: CASSLGTDNEQFF. The DNA of the CDR3 is TGCGCCAGCAGCCTCGGGACAGACAATGAGCAGTTCTTC. The chain uses TRBV5-1 and TRBJ2-1, with 7 bases identical to TRBD1. Germline V gene lookup returns CDR1 SGHRS and CDR2 YFSETQ. With 4 bases clipped from V and 5 bases from J, the junction kept 3 bases outside the gene matches. This CDR3 is built from 13 residues.

The chain's CDR3 is CASSLTGGGNEQFF. The CDR3 DNA reads TGTGCCAGTAGTCTGACAGGGGGCGGAAATGAGCAGTTCTTC. V gene TRBV19 combines with J gene TRBJ2-1, with 10 bases that match TRBD1. The V gene end was trimmed by 5 bases and the J gene end by 7 bases; junction bases not matched to a gene: 5. This CDR3 has 14 amino acids. Germline V CDR1 and CDR2: LNHDA, SQIVND (reference sequence).

This clone occurred once. The J gene is TRBJ2-3, the V gene TRBV5-4; D could derive from TRBD1 or TRBD2 (6 bases each). CDR1 SGHNT and CDR2 YYREEE come from the germline V gene (reference sequence). The CDR3 sequence is 15 residues long. V was shortened by 4 bases and J by 6 bases, with 18 bases between the two germline ends. The chain's CDR3 is CASSTPKFGGDTQYF. The CDR3 region has the DNA TGTGCCAGCAGCACACCCAAGTTCGGGGGCGATACGCAGTATTTT.

The rearrangement uses TRBV6-1 and TRBJ2-5; 8 nucleotides match TRBD2. The J segment lost 2 bases and the V segment lost 4 bases, leaving 9 bases of the junction unmatched. Per germline, CDR1 MNHNS and CDR2 SASEGT. There are 16 residues in the CDR3. The CDR3: CASSAGQRGPQETQYF. The CDR3, as DNA: TGTGCCAGCAGTGCGGGGCAGCGGGGGCCTCAAGAGACCCAGTACTTC.

The chain combines TRBV7-2 with TRBJ2-3; 13 bases are shared with TRBD2. Losses at the gene ends were 5 bases for V and 5 bases for J; bases not matched to a gene: 13. The CDR3 is 18 residues long. Per the germline V gene, CDR1 is SGHTA and CDR2 is FQGNSA. The CDR3 reads CASSLRTSGSGGGDTQYF. The CDR3 region has the DNA TGTGCCAGCAGCCTACGGACTAGCGGGAGCGGGGGTGGAGATACGCAGTATTTT.